This TCR beta chain is drawn from a study of T-cell reconstitution after alpha-beta-depleted transplantation in children. This clonotype was counted many times. Construction of the TCRbeta library involved unique molecular identifiers. TCRdb recomputed calls from the PCR reads with MiXCR, one row per CDR3 protein. The sample records around 300,000 distinct CDR3 sequences, around 10% being singletons. Unmatched junction bases numbered 21, after V lost 3 bases and J lost 7 bases. CDR3 size: 18 residues. The V gene's germline CDR1 is DFQATT and CDR2 SNEGSKA (reference sequence). The receptor was derived from a boy under two years old with acute myeloid leukemia, due to receive a stem cell transplant. Here the sequenced sample was PBMCs, taken before TCRalphabeta/CD19-depleted stem cell transplant. The V call is TRBV20-1, the J call TRBJ2-1, with 7 nucleotides matching TRBD2. CDR3 residues: CSASGGGISGLLRNEQFF. CDR3 DNA sequence: TGCAGTGCTAGTGGGGGAGGGATCAGTGGGCTGCTTAGGAATGAGCAGTTCTTC.